This T cell receptor (beta chain) was documented in a study of cytomegalovirus exposure and HLA in healthy donors (TCRdb year 2017). For context, the study as a whole: An earlier analysis of approximately 640 of the donors reported more than 250 Gb of sequence data and approximately 110 million unique TCR beta sequences from roughly 180 million T cells. About 310 gigabases of sequencing data and roughly 90 million unique TCR sequences were included in an early release covering around 600 HLA-typed donors. Among the roughly 400 genotyped donors, approximately 81% belonged to the genetic ancestry cluster associated with self-reported Caucasian donors. The aim of the study was to test whether cataloging public T cell receptors could identify signatures of past pathogen exposure. Using immunosequencing, the study profiled T cell repertoires from some 670 subjects and related those repertoires to cytomegalovirus serostatus. In addition to the first cohort of hundreds of subjects, a separate validation cohort of 120 different subjects was used. To predict cytomegalovirus infection status, the study combined high-throughput TCR immunosequencing, statistical association of individual TCRs with disease status, and machine learning. In a later analysis, previously published TCR beta repertoires from 500 to 750 donors were re-analyzed and high-resolution HLA genotyping was added so that TCR occurrence patterns could be studied. In the later analysis, no new phenotypic data were used to find candidate immune exposures; instead, reliance was placed on TCR beta sequences and their occurrence across donors. To decide whether each TCR beta V gene segment behaved as functional or pseudogenic, an earlier analysis of 587 of the donors relied on high-throughput TCR beta sequencing. Donor age, sex, ethnicity and CMV serostatus were collected together with the repertoire data. Genome-wide SNP genotypes for about 65% of the 666 donors were used in a later genetic analysis, which treated that subset as a discovery cohort. All discovery cohort repertoires had been generated on a single sequencing platform. HLA typing covered class I and class II loci at four-digit resolution. Typing coverage differed by locus: A, B, C, DRB1 and DQB1 were typed in about 620-640 donors, DQA1 in approximately 520, DPA1 in around 610, and DPB1 in 450 to 480. About five DR-DQ haplotypes were treated as single units for association and clustering because of strong linkage in the cohort. On average, roughly 240,000 unique TCR beta nucleotide sequences were sequenced per donor among 398 genotyped donors of the cohort, with roughly a sixth of those sequences being non-productive.

The cohort was made up of roughly 670 healthy bone marrow donors. At the time of sampling, every cohort member was nominally healthy, though immune exposures that went unrecorded were likely present. The donor was CMV seronegative and belonged to the group of 352 seronegative cohort members. A peripheral blood sample was provided by each donor, and peripheral blood mononuclear cells were used for TCR beta sequencing. Genomic DNA was extracted from the blood cell samples with the Qiagen DNeasy Blood Extraction Kit. The paper as a whole reports these results and caveats: In a later genetic analysis, fewer N-insertions in productive TCRs were reported among donors in an Asian-associated ancestry cluster than the approximately 710-donor mean. When HLA alleles, especially DR and DQ, strongly co-occurred, attributing TCR associations to individual alleles was difficult. HLA typing was unavailable for some donors at each locus, so association tests used only the typed subset. A later analysis found that HLA-associated TCR beta chains were more clonally expanded and had lower generation probabilities than equally common non-associated chains. A later analysis reported that several top co-occurrence clusters appeared linked to parvovirus B19, influenza, CMV and Epstein-Barr virus. A few of the identified cytomegalovirus-associated TCR beta chains were confirmed in vitro to be specific for cytomegalovirus antigens. Immune exposure information for the cohort was limited to CMV serostatus. Specific HLA alleles were associated with 15,000 to 20,000 TCR beta sequences at a false discovery rate of 0.05 in a later analysis. Cytomegalovirus status was reported to be diagnosed by the classifier with high specificity and sensitivity in both the original and validation cohorts. In a later analysis, most CMV-associated TCR beta chains were found to appear HLA-restricted, with HLA associations seemingly driven largely by CMV exposure. The sequencing pipeline was judged likely to have produced a cluster of highly shared sequence variants as a technical artifact. A further reported finding was that TCR beta sequences accurately predicted the HLA-A and HLA-B alleles for most subjects in the first cohort. The cohort was sequenced for TCR beta chains only, and without alpha or paired-chain data the features that could be detected were limited. In a later genetic analysis, a missense DCLRE1C variant was associated with V-gene and J-gene trimming of TCR beta chains, and the association was replicated in an independent cohort. Across donors, most TCR sequences were observed very rarely, whereas some public TCRs were present in many individuals. Presence/absence analyses assumed roughly uniform sequencing depth across donors, an assumption that may not hold. Because counts were too low, roughly 16 rarely observed V segments, including chromosome 9 orphons, were left out of the earlier analysis of about 500 of the donors. Linkage disequilibrium might explain the correlated functional status among segregating V segments, but an unknown experimental factor could not be ruled out. Some IMGT-functional V segments, including TRBV6-2 and TRBV6-3, could not be told apart with the 87-base-pair reads, so those segments were excluded. The authors suggested that the approach could potentially be generalized to other disease states and immunological phenotypes. An earlier analysis of approximately 590 of the donors showed that most TCR beta V segments appeared in productive rearrangements either about 87% or about 30% of the time, which broadly matched IMGT annotations. In the study, around 150 TCR beta chains were listed as associated with cytomegalovirus. According to a later analysis, TCR association rates differed among HLA loci, with DRB1 alleles showing the most associated TCRs and HLA-C alleles showing the fewest.

Library preparation was by the immunoSEQ multiplex PCR assay. The multiplex PCR relied on a mix of 60 forward primers for TCR Vbeta segments and 13 reverse primers for TCR Jbeta segments. The CDR3 region of rearranged TCR beta genes was amplified from genomic DNA by a multiplex PCR assay. Amplified TCR beta libraries were sequenced as 87-base-pair reads on the Illumina HiSeq System. In the authors' own workflow: In a later analysis, some 80 million unique TCR beta chains were counted across the roughly 670 repertoires, and around 10 million of these chains were shared by at least two donors. Raw reads were error-corrected and collapsed into unique sequences with a nearest-neighbor algorithm that merged closely related sequences to remove PCR and sequencing errors. Alignment of CDR3 sequences to IMGT reference sequences was used to assign V, D and J gene segments. Each retained sequence needed at least a six-nucleotide match to both a V gene segment and a J gene segment. A rearrangement counted as productive if the CDR3 had no stop codons and remained in frame with V and J, and every other rearrangement counted as non-productive. CDR3 was defined according to IMGT convention as the region running from the second conserved V-encoded cysteine to the conserved J-encoded phenylalanine. The earlier analysis of about 610 of the donors excluded sequences that lacked an unambiguous match to a single V gene segment. In an earlier analysis of a few hundred of the donors, V segments were called functional above 56.7% productive rearrangements and were called segregating when the between-donor standard deviation exceeded 5%. A statistical classification framework was built for diagnosing cytomegalovirus status from the catalog of TCR beta chain sequences. A later analysis assigned V and J genes by comparing TCR nucleotide sequences with IMGT/GENE-DB human TR gene sequences. A later analysis assigned CDR3 sequences and most-parsimonious VDJ recombination scenarios with the TCRdist pipeline. In a later analysis, each TCR beta chain was defined by its CDR3 amino acid sequence together with its V-gene family, and reads lacking a unique V-gene family were excluded. To address suspected cross-contamination and a sequencing artifact, a later analysis removed around 600 highly shared, low-generation-probability nucleotide sequences. For each public chain, a later analysis derived a clonal expansion index from normalized ranks of inferred template counts within each repertoire. Generation probabilities in a later analysis came from a VDJ recombination model fitted to out-of-frame rearrangements, and those results were checked against IGoR. A later analysis scored TCR-TCR, TCR-HLA and TCR-CMV co-occurrence with hypergeometric tests, applying a repertoire-size bias correction to TCR pairs. A later analysis estimated false discovery rates by permuting HLA or CMV assignments 20 times. In a later analysis, co-occurring TCRs were grouped with DBSCAN, and TCRdist sequence similarity was added when clustering was performed within HLA-allele-positive subsets. Co-occurrence clustering excluded repertoires with fewer than 30,000 or more than 120,000 public chains, plus five with anomalous nucleotide sharing. Here the immuneACCESS table is served through TCRdb, limited to in-frame sequences with V and J called. Missing clones are a known gap in these copies; in checked studies unresolved V genes cover under half, and the rest lacks a known reason. V, J and clone size are those of that table, while D and trimming were read from the DNA. A total of 100,000 to 150,000 clones appear in this sample, about four fifths of them only once. Of the sample, about 0.63% is held by the ten largest clones.

On this clone itself: Its recognized antigen is unknown. No much larger clonotype is one base removed from it; base qualities were not supplied.

CDR3 length: 19 amino acids, cysteine to phenylalanine. The only DNA kept is the CDR3, 57 bases in frame from the first base. Cut back by 3 bases and 3 bases, the V and J ends lie 30 bases apart. In the germline V gene, CDR1 corresponds to SQVTM and CDR2 to ANQGSEA. This sequence originates from a man younger than 35 in good health and CMV-seronegative. Material: PBMCs. The rearrangement joined TRBV29-1 to TRBJ2-7; the D region possibly corresponds to TRBD2 (6 bases align). The DNA is as follows: TGCAGCGTTGAGTGGAGGTCAAGCGTAGGCGGGATGCTAAACTACGAGCAGTACTTC. Translated, this is CSVEWRSSVGGMLNYEQYF.